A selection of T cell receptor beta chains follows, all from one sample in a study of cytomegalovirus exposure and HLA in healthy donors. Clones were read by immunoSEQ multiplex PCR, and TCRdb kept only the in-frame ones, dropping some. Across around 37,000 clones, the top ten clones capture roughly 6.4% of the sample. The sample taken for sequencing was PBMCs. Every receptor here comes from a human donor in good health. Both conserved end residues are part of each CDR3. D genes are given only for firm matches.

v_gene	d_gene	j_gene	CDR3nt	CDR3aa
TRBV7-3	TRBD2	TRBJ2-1	TGTGCCAGCAGCTCCTCTAGCGGGAGTAGCAATGAGCAGTTCTTC	CASSSSSGSSNEQFF
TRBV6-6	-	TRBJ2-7	TGTGCCAGCAGTCCACGACAGGACTCCTACGAGCAGTACTTC	CASSPRQDSYEQYF
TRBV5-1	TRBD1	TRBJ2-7	TGCGCCAGCGGCAAAGGACAGGGGACCTACGAGCAGTACTTC	CASGKGQGTYEQYF
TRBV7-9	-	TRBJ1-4	TGTGCCAGCAGCCCTGTACTAGCAAATAATGAAAAACTGTTTTTT	CASSPVLANNEKLFF
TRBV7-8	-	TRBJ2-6	TGTGCCAGCAGCCTCGGGCAGGGCGCCTATCTAATTGGGGCCAACGTCCTGACTTTC	CASSLGQGAYLIGANVLTF
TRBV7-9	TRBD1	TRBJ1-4	TGTGCCAGCAGCCCACAAGGACAGGGGGGTGATGAAAAACTGTTTTTT	CASSPQGQGGDEKLFF
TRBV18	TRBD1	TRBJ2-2	TGTGCCAGCGCACCTACCGGGACAGGGGGCGCCGGGGAGCTGTTTTTT	CASAPTGTGGAGELFF
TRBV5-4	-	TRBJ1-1	TGTGCCAGCAGCCCGGGGTTGAACACTGAAGATTTCTTT	CASSPGLNTEDFF
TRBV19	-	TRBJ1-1	TGTGCCTCTCTGGGCTTTCGGAACACTGAAGCTTTCTTT	CASLGFRNTEAFF
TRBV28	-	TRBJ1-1	TGTGCCAGCAGCGATCGACTCACCGCGGCTTTCTTT	CASSDRLTAAFF
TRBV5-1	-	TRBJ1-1	TGCGCCAGCAGCTTGCCCGGACAGCTAACTGAAGCTTTCTTT	CASSLPGQLTEAFF
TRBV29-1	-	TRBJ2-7	TGCAGCGCGAAAACGGCAGGAACCATTTACGAGCAGTACTTC	CSAKTAGTIYEQYF
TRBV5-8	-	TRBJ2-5	TGTGCCAGCAGCTTGACAGGCCCCCGGGAGACCCAGTACTTC	CASSLTGPRETQYF
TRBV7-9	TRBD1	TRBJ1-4	TGTGCCAGCAGCCCATTGGGACAGACTAATGAAAAACTGTTTTTT	CASSPLGQTNEKLFF
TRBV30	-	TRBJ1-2	TGTGCCTGGGAACTACACAGGGCCGGGGGCTACACCTTC	CAWELHRAGGYTF
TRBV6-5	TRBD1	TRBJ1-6	TGTGCCAGCAGTCCTACACAGGGGAATAATTCACCCCTCCACTTT	CASSPTQGNNSPLHF
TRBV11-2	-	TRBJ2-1	TGTGCCAGCAGCTTAGTTCCGGGTAGCTCCTACAATGAGCAGTTCTTC	CASSLVPGSSYNEQFF
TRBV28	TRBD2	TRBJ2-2	TGTGCCAGCAGAGACCCTAGCGGGGGGTCGAAGGGGGAGCTGTTTTTT	CASRDPSGGSKGELFF
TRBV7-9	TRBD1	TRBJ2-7	TGTGCCAGCAGCCTTAGCTTGGGGGGGACAGGGGGCGTCGAGCAGTACTTC	CASSLSLGGTGGVEQYF
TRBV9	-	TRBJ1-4	TGTGCCAGCAGCCCTGGCCCCTGGCAGGGTAATGAAAAACTGTTTTTT	CASSPGPWQGNEKLFF
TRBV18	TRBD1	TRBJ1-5	TGTGCCAGCTCACCGACAGGGGGCGGCAATCAGCCCCAGCATTTT	CASSPTGGGNQPQHF
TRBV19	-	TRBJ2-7	TGTGCCAGTAGTATAAAAGGGTTGGAGGAGTACGAGCAGTACTTC	CASSIKGLEEYEQYF
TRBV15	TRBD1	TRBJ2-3	TGTGCCACCAGCCGGGGGACAGGGGGTGGACGCACAGATACGCAGTATTTT	CATSRGTGGGRTDTQYF
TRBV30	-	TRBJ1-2	TGTGCCTGGAGCCTGGGGAGGGGGATCGGCTATGGCTACACCTTC	CAWSLGRGIGYGYTF
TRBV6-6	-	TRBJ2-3	TGTGCCAGCAGCCCCAAGGGGAGCACAGATACGCAGTATTTT	CASSPKGSTDTQYF
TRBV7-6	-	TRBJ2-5	TGTGCCAGCAGCTCAACAGGGTACCAAGAGAACCAGTACTTC	CASSSTGYQENQYF
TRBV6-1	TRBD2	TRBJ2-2	TGTGCCAGCAGTGATCTACCTAGCGGGGCCTATGCGGTGGAGCTGTTTTTT	CASSDLPSGAYAVELFF
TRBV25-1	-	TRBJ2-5	TGTGCCAGTCTCCGGGACAACCAAGAGACCCAGTACTTC	CASLRDNQETQYF